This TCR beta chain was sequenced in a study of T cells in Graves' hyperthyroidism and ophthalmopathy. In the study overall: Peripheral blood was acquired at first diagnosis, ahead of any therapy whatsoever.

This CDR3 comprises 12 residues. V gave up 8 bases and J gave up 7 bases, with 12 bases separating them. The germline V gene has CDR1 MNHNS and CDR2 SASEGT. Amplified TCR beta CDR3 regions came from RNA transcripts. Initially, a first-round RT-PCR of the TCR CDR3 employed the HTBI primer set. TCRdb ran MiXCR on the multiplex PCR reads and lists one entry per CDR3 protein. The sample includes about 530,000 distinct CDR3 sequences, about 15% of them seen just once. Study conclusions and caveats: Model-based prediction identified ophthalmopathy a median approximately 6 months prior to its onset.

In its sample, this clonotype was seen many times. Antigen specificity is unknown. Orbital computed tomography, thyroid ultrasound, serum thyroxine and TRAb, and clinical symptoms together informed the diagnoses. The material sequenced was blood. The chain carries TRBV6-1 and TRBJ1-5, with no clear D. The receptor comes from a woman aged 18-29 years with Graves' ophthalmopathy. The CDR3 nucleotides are TGTGCCAGCGGGCAAGGTGGGCAGCCCCAGCATTTT. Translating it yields CASGQGGQPQHF.